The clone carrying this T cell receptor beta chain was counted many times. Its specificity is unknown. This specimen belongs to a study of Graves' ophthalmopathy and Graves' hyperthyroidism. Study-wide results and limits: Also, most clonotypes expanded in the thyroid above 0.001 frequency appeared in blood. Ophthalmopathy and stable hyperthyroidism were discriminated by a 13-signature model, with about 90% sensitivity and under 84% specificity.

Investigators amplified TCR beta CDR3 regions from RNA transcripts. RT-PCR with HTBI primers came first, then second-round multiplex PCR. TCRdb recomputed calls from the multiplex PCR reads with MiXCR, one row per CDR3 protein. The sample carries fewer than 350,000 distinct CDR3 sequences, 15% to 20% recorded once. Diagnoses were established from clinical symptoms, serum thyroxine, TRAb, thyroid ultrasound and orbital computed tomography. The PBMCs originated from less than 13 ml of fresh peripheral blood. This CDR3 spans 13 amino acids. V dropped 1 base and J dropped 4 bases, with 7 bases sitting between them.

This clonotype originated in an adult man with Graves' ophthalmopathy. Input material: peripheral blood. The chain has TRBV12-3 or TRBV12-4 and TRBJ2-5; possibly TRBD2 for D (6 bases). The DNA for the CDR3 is TGTGCCAGCAGTTTAGTCGGGGGAGAGACCCAGTACTTC. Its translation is CASSLVGGETQYF.